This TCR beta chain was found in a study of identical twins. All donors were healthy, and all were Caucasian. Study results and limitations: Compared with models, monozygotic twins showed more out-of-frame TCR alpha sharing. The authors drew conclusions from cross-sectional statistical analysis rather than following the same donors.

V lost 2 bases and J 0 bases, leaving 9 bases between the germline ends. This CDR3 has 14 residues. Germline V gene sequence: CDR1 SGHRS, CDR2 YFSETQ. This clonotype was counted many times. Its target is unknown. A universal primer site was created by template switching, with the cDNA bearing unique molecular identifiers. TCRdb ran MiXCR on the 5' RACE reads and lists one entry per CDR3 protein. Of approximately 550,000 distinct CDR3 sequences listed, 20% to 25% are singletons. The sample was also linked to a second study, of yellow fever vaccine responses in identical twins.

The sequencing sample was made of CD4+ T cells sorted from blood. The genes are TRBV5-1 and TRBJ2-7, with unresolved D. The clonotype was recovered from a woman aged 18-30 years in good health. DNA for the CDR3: TGCGCCAGCAGCTTAGCACAGAACTCCTACGAGCAGTACTTC. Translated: CASSLAQNSYEQYF.